This T cell receptor (beta chain) was captured by sequencing in a study of blood T cells in healthy people across ages. Study context: Capture via template switching afforded approximately one barcoded beta molecule per two T cells.

Donors gave approximately 9.9 milliliters of peripheral blood apiece. The CDR3 is 16 amino acids. Germline CDR1 is MNHNS and CDR2 is SASEGT. With a J-beta primer mix and a sample-barcoded 5' primer, a second PCR ran 7 to 11 cycles. TCRdb re-called the 5' RACE reads through MiXCR, storing one row per CDR3 protein. This repertoire shows about 1.4 million distinct CDR3 sequences, roughly 64% found once; its top ten account for over 6.5%. This receptor was taken from a man aged 18 to 29 in good health. Sequencing was done on a sample of blood. The genes are TRBV6-1 and TRBJ2-5; 7 bases are shared with TRBD1. TRBJ2-7 matches the DNA end more closely, so the J call is doubtful. The CDR3: CASTPRTRGGIYEQYF. The CDR3 region has the DNA TGTGCCAGCACCCCTCGGACGAGAGGGGGCATCTACGAGCAGTACTTC.